Following are 8 T cell receptor beta chains from one sample sequenced in a study of blood T cell repertoires in COVID-19. The assay was immunoSEQ multiplex PCR, and TCRdb's table has in-frame clones only and misses some. The top ten hold 4% of the sample, which has under 150,000 clones, 80% to 85% seen once. Sequences were obtained from peripheral blood. These receptors were taken from a woman aged 60 to 75 with acute or convalescent COVID-19.

This clone is a singleton in its sample. The V and J genes are TRBV5-5 and TRBJ1-2, with 7 bases matching TRBD1. From germline, CDR1 is SGHKS and CDR2 YYEKEE (reference sequence). Trimming cost V 3 bases and J 5 bases; bases outside gene matches: 10. CDR3 size: 15 residues. The CDR3 DNA is TGTGCCAGCAGCTCGGGACGGACAGGCGTATATGGCTACACCTTC. It is translated as CASSSGRTGVYGYTF.

There are a few counts of this clone. The chain uses TRBV28 and TRBJ2-7; 7 bases are shared with TRBD2. CDR3 size: 15 residues. Germline CDR1 reads MDHEN; CDR2 reads SYDVKM. The V gene end was trimmed by 2 bases and the J gene end by 0 bases; junction bases not matched to a gene: 4. CDR3 loop: CASSLIGGSSYEQYF. The CDR3 DNA is TGTGCCAGCAGTTTAATCGGCGGGAGCTCCTACGAGCAGTACTTC.

The rearrangement joins TRBV7-8 to TRBJ1-2; maybe TRBD1 (6 bases). CDR1 and CDR2 from the germline V gene are SGHVS and FQNEAQ. V dropped 4 bases and J dropped 3 bases, with 21 bases sitting between them. The CDR3 is 17 amino acids. Here the CDR3 DNA reads TGTGCCAGCAGCTATATAAGCTTACAGGGTTTGGACTATGGCTACACCTTC. This codes for CASSYISLQGLDYGYTF.

V gene TRBV28 combines with J gene TRBJ1-2; D gene unclear. CDR1 and CDR2 from the germline V gene are MDHEN and SYDVKM. This CDR3 has 12 amino acids. Between the trimmed V and J ends, which lost 6 bases and 10 bases, there was a span of 15 bases. In DNA form, the CDR3 reads TGTGCCAGCAGAATGTCTTCTCTTTACTACACCTTC. Protein sequence: CASRMSSLYYTF.

The sample holds one count of this clone. The genes are TRBV14 and TRBJ2-1; TRBD1 matches at 8 bases. The germline gives CDR1 SGHDN, CDR2 FVKESK. CDR3 length equals 15 residues. V lost 4 bases, J lost 4 bases, and 6 bases stayed unmatched. In nucleotides, the CDR3 is TGTGCCAGCAGCCCCCCGGGACAGGATTACAATGAGCAGTTCTTC. As protein: CASSPPGQDYNEQFF.

The sample holds a few counts of this clone. V gene TRBV6-5 combines with J gene TRBJ1-4, with D maybe TRBD1 (5 bases). This CDR3 is 13 amino acids long. V was pared by 4 bases and J by 10 bases, with 13 bases between. Germline V lookup: CDR1 MNHEY, CDR2 SVGAGI. CDR3 loop: CASSFTPQGKLFF. The CDR3 DNA sequence: TGTGCCAGCAGTTTCACCCCCCAGGGAAAACTGTTTTTT.

This clone was counted a single time. V and J are TRBV7-9 and TRBJ2-1; D remains ambiguous. Germline CDR1 and CDR2: SEHNR and FQNEAQ (reference sequence). With 6 bases removed from V and 1 base from J, the gap between germline ends came to 19 bases. This CDR3 is built from 17 residues. CDR3 bases: TGTGCCAGCAGTAATCGAACAGACGTCAAGTCCTACAATGAGCAGTTCTTC. Translation gives CASSNRTDVKSYNEQFF.

The J gene is TRBJ2-1, the V gene TRBV7-3, with TRBD2 matching 14 bases. Unmatched junction bases numbered 4, after V lost 5 bases and J lost 13 bases. CDR1 is SGHTA and CDR2 is FQGTGA in the germline V gene. This CDR3 region has 13 residues. The CDR3 bases are TGTGCCAGCAGCCCAGGGACTAGCGGGAGTCAGTTCTTC. It translates to CASSPGTSGSQFF.